This TCR beta chain was captured by sequencing in a study of blood T cell repertoires in COVID-19. Study-wide context: Sites in the United States, Italy and Spain provided acute and convalescent COVID-19 samples.

The V gene's germline CDR1 is SGDLS and CDR2 YYNGEE. The CDR3 is made up of 17 amino acids. The V segment lost 2 bases and the J segment 0 bases; nucleotides outside the gene matches: 6. In the study's own analysis: Counts of nucleated cells, estimated from reference gene primer amplification, were obtained. Profiling relied on immunoSEQ multiplex PCR, and the TCRdb table lists in-frame clones only, not all of them. D and trimming come from the DNA, and the V and J calls and clone size come from that table. Of about 410,000 clones listed, under 90% were seen once; the top ten hold less than 2%. Ages ranged from 18 to 89 years, with residence in about 24 US areas. Participant reports of clinical history set cohort assignment.

This TCR derives from a woman under 40 who had recovered from COVID-19. This chain joins TRBV9 and TRBJ1-3, with 9 positions matching TRBD1. The sample taken for sequencing was PBMCs or T cells enriched from blood (not recorded which). CDR3 loop: CASSVSGTGSSGNTIYF. For the CDR3, the DNA is TGTGCCAGCAGCGTCTCGGGGACAGGGAGCTCTGGAAACACCATATATTTT.